This TCR beta chain was profiled in a study of blood T cell repertoires in COVID-19. Whole-study context: Material from acute and convalescent COVID-19 was sourced from the United States, Italy and Spain.

The assay was immunoSEQ multiplex PCR, and TCRdb's table has in-frame clones only and misses some. The table lists about 170,000 clones, 88% of them singletons. Germline loops: CDR1 SGHNT, CDR2 YYREEE (reference sequence). J lost 6 bases, V lost 4 bases, and 4 bases had no gene match. The CDR3 runs to 13 residues. Sequencing used peripheral blood. This receptor was obtained from a man between 60 and 70 years old with acute or convalescent COVID-19. The rearrangement joins TRBV5-4 to TRBJ1-2; 9 bases fit TRBD1. The CDR3 DNA follows: TGTGCCAGCAGCAGGGACAGGGTCGATGGCTACACCTTC. Its protein product is CASSRDRVDGYTF.